A selection of T cell receptor beta chains follows, all from one sample in a study of beta chain features in type 1 diabetes. TCRdb's table, derived via immunoSEQ multiplex PCR, lists solely in-frame clones and lacks some. There are about 180,000 clones in the sample; approximately 8.4% occur only once, and roughly 0.5% lies in the top ten. Sequenced input: central memory CD4+ T cells from blood. These receptors came from a man aged 18 to 30 with type 1 diabetes. Each CDR3 is given with its conserved first and last residue. D genes are given only for firm matches. Expanded clones get a size class; other rows say once, few or many, or leave the size out.

j_call	v_call	cdr3_length	d_call	clone_size	cdr3_aa	cdr3_nt
TRBJ1-6	TRBV14	14	-	few	CASSPWTENSPLHF	TGTGCCAGCAGCCCCTGGACAGAGAATTCACCCCTCCACTTT
TRBJ2-5	TRBV1	16	-	-	CTSNPSGRELSGAQYF	TGCACCAGCAATCCAAGTGGGCGGGAGCTGTCTGGGGCCCAGTACTTC
TRBJ2-3	TRBV19	11	-	-	CASSRWDTQYF	TGTGCCAGTAGTCGGTGGGATACGCAGTATTTT
TRBJ2-1	TRBV7-8	17	TRBD2	few	CASRHYLAGTSDNEQFF	TGTGCCAGCAGGCACTACCTGGCCGGGACTAGCGACAATGAGCAGTTCTTC
TRBJ2-5	TRBV9	17	TRBD2	few	CASSVAPLAGGQETQYF	TGTGCCAGCAGCGTAGCCCCCCTAGCGGGGGGACAAGAGACCCAGTACTTC
TRBJ2-2	TRBV4-2	18	TRBD2	-	CASSQETSGRAVTGELFF	TGTGCCAGCAGCCAAGAAACTAGCGGGAGGGCCGTCACCGGGGAGCTGTTTTTT
TRBJ2-5	TRBV6-6	11	-	few	CASSLQETQYF	TGTGCCAGCAGTTTACAAGAGACCCAGTACTTC
TRBJ2-5	TRBV5-4	13	-	few	CASRMDYQETQYF	TGTGCCAGCAGAATGGACTACCAAGAGACCCAGTACTTC
TRBJ2-7	TRBV14	15	TRBD1	-	CASSRDRVSSYEQYF	TGTGCCAGCAGCCGGGACAGGGTTAGCTCCTACGAGCAGTACTTC
TRBJ2-3	TRBV7-9	15	TRBD1	-	CASSRDRVSTDTQYF	TGTGCCAGCAGCCGGGACAGGGTCTCCACAGATACGCAGTATTTT
TRBJ2-2	TRBV4-3	18	TRBD2	-	CASSQDPIAGGNGGELFF	TGCGCCAGCAGCCAGGATCCCATAGCGGGGGGCAATGGGGGGGAGCTGTTTTTT
TRBJ1-2	TRBV6-5	13	TRBD1	few	CASTQQGSDGYTF	TGTGCCAGCACCCAACAGGGGTCGGATGGCTACACCTTC
TRBJ2-5	TRBV29-1	13	TRBD1	few	CSVAAGGAETQYF	TGCAGCGTTGCGGCAGGGGGAGCCGAGACCCAGTACTTC
TRBJ2-5	TRBV9	14	TRBD1	-	CASSVSTGGETQYF	TGTGCCAGCAGCGTATCGACAGGGGGGGAGACCCAGTACTTC
TRBJ2-7	TRBV28	15	TRBD2	-	CASSLGTSGSYEQYF	TGTGCCAGCAGTTTAGGGACTAGCGGTTCCTACGAGCAGTACTTC
TRBJ1-2	TRBV5-1	15	-	few	CASSSTGSKTYGYTF	TGCGCCAGCAGCTCTACAGGGTCTAAGACCTATGGCTACACCTTC
TRBJ2-2	TRBV9	14	-	-	CASTQGAGIGELFF	TGTGCCAGCACCCAGGGCGCCGGTATCGGGGAGCTGTTTTTT
TRBJ2-3	TRBV10-3	17	TRBD2	few	CAIRPGLAGGITDTQYF	TGTGCCATCAGACCGGGACTAGCGGGAGGGATCACAGATACGCAGTATTTT
TRBJ2-3	TRBV2	15	TRBD2	-	CASSRLAGDTVTQYF	TGTGCCAGCAGTCGACTAGCGGGAGACACTGTTACGCAGTATTTT
TRBJ1-5	TRBV7-2	18	TRBD1	few	CASSLIGTGDASNQPQHF	TGTGCCAGCAGCTTAATCGGGACAGGGGACGCTAGCAATCAGCCCCAGCATTTT
TRBJ2-2	TRBV2	13	-	-	CASSGQNTGELFF	TGTGCCAGCAGTGGACAGAACACCGGGGAGCTGTTTTTT
TRBJ1-6	TRBV10-2	15	TRBD1	few	CASSLTGVSNSPLHF	TGCGCCAGCAGCCTCACAGGGGTTTCTAATTCACCCCTCCACTTT
TRBJ1-4	TRBV7-2	15	-	few	CASSLASAGSEKLFF	TGTGCCAGCAGCTTAGCGTCCGCAGGGTCTGAAAAACTGTTTTTT
TRBJ2-1	TRBV9	16	TRBD1	few	CASSPFVGTGDNEQFF	TGTGCCAGCAGCCCATTTGTTGGGACAGGGGACAATGAGCAGTTCTTC
TRBJ1-2	TRBV11-1	13	TRBD1	few	CASSLPGGGGYTF	TGTGCCAGCAGCTTACCAGGGGGTGGTGGCTACACCTTC
TRBJ1-5	TRBV5-6	15	-	few	CASSLGPPGFQPQHF	TGTGCCAGCAGCTTGGGGCCCCCTGGTTTTCAGCCCCAGCATTTT
TRBJ1-2	TRBV6-4	18	TRBD1	few	CASSDNPGQTGGNYGYTF	TGTGCCAGCAGTGACAACCCGGGACAGACAGGGGGAAACTATGGCTACACCTTC
TRBJ2-3	TRBV4-1	14	-	few	CASSQAEGLETQYF	TGCGCCAGCAGCCAAGCGGAGGGGCTTGAGACGCAGTATTTT
TRBJ1-2	TRBV15	14	-	few	CATSRGGASYGYTF	TGTGCCACCAGCAGAGGGGGCGCTAGCTATGGCTACACCTTC
TRBJ1-5	TRBV6-6	14	-	few	CASTTRGNNQPQHF	TGTGCCAGCACCACTCGGGGAAACAATCAGCCCCAGCATTTT
TRBJ2-4	TRBV28	13	-	many	CASSPPVENIQYF	TGTGCCAGCAGTCCACCAGTTGAAAACATTCAGTACTTC
TRBJ2-4	TRBV7-9	15	TRBD2	-	CASSLFGGSENIQYF	TGTGCCAGCAGCTTATTCGGGGGGAGCGAAAACATTCAGTACTTC
TRBJ1-5	TRBV27	15	-	few	CASSSALMGSQPQHF	TGTGCCAGCAGTTCCGCCCTTATGGGGAGCCAGCCCCAGCATTTT
TRBJ2-7	TRBV28	14	TRBD1	few	CASRPGQGIHEQYF	TGTGCCAGCAGACCGGGACAGGGGATCCACGAGCAGTACTTC
TRBJ1-2	TRBV30	13	-	-	CAWSLAGGHGYTF	TGTGCCTGGAGTTTGGCGGGAGGGCATGGCTACACCTTC
TRBJ2-5	TRBV7-8	14	-	few	CASSLGGDVETQYF	TGTGCCAGCAGCTTAGGGGGGGACGTAGAGACCCAGTACTTC
TRBJ2-7	TRBV11-2	12	-	-	CASSPDSFRQYF	TGTGCCAGCAGCCCTGACTCGTTCCGGCAGTACTTC
TRBJ2-7	TRBV7-9	13	-	many	CASSIDSAYEQYF	TGTGCCAGCAGCATCGACTCGGCCTACGAGCAGTACTTC
TRBJ2-1	TRBV10-3	12	TRBD2	-	CAIKTGGNEQFF	TGTGCCATCAAGACGGGAGGAAATGAGCAGTTCTTC
TRBJ1-1	TRBV6-5	12	-	few	CASISQGTEAFF	TGTGCCAGCATATCACAGGGCACTGAAGCTTTCTTT
TRBJ2-3	TRBV7-8	14	-	-	CASSLAIRSDTQYF	TGTGCCAGCAGCTTAGCTATCAGGTCAGATACGCAGTATTTT
TRBJ2-2	TRBV5-6	13	-	-	CASSLVHSGELFF	TGTGCCAGCAGCTTGGTTCACTCCGGGGAGCTGTTTTTT
TRBJ2-1	TRBV7-9	15	-	-	CASSARGGSYNEQFF	TGTGCCAGCAGTGCTAGAGGGGGTTCCTACAATGAGCAGTTCTTC
TRBJ1-2	TRBV28	14	-	-	CASRSQGSSYGYTF	TGTGCCAGCAGGTCTCAGGGATCTTCCTATGGCTACACCTTC
TRBJ1-1	TRBV30	16	-	-	CAWRRFYRQGRTEAFF	TGTGCCTGGAGAAGGTTTTATAGGCAGGGAAGAACTGAAGCTTTCTTT
TRBJ1-2	TRBV7-2	16	TRBD1	-	CASSSWGQGSDYGYTF	TGTGCCAGCAGCTCTTGGGGACAGGGATCCGACTATGGCTACACCTTC
TRBJ1-2	TRBV6-5	14	TRBD1	few	CASSFWDRSDGYTF	TGTGCCAGCAGTTTTTGGGACAGGTCAGATGGCTACACCTTC
TRBJ2-5	TRBV11-1	13	-	few	CASSRRGQETQYF	TGTGCCAGCAGCAGGAGAGGCCAAGAGACCCAGTACTTC
TRBJ1-5	TRBV28	15	TRBD1	-	CASKAVTGAYQPQHF	TGTGCCAGCAAGGCGGTGACAGGGGCCTACCAGCCCCAGCATTTT
TRBJ2-1	TRBV18	16	TRBD2	-	CASSHPLAGAGNEQFF	TGTGCCAGCTCACATCCACTAGCGGGAGCTGGTAATGAGCAGTTCTTC
TRBJ1-2	TRBV4-2	15	TRBD1	-	CASSPALDRDYGYTF	TGTGCCAGCAGCCCAGCTTTGGACAGGGATTATGGCTACACCTTC
TRBJ2-2	TRBV6-1	15	TRBD2	-	CASTGGRTFTGELFF	TGTGCCAGCACGGGCGGGAGGACTTTCACCGGGGAGCTGTTTTTT
TRBJ1-4	TRBV7-9	15	-	few	CASRAPVRMDEKLFF	TGTGCCAGCAGAGCACCGGTTCGAATGGATGAAAAACTGTTTTTT
TRBJ2-7	TRBV7-2	14	TRBD1	few	CASSGQGISYEQYF	TGTGCCAGCAGCGGACAGGGGATCTCCTACGAGCAGTACTTC
TRBJ1-1	TRBV29-1	12	-	many	CSVEQVGGEAFF	TGCAGCGTTGAGCAGGTAGGGGGTGAAGCTTTCTTT
TRBJ2-5	TRBV19	15	-	few	CASSSPGESKETQYF	TGTGCCAGTAGTTCGCCCGGAGAGAGTAAAGAGACCCAGTACTTC
TRBJ2-1	TRBV18	17	TRBD1	-	CASSPALRGQGYNEQFF	TGTGCCAGCTCACCGGCCCTCCGGGGACAGGGGTACAATGAGCAGTTCTTC